This is a list of T cell receptor beta chains from one sample in a study of blood T cell repertoires in COVID-19. Assay used: immunoSEQ multiplex PCR; TCRdb lists only in-frame clones, some missing. The table includes 200,000 to 250,000 clones, roughly 80% detected once. The sequenced material came from peripheral blood. These receptor sequences come from a woman in her 70s with acute or convalescent COVID-19. CDR3s include the opening cysteine and the closing phenylalanine or tryptophan.

>TRBV4-3|TRBJ1-5
CASSQWGGAGGNQPQHF
>TRBV19|TRBJ2-5
CASSFGIQETQYF
>TRBV7-9|TRBJ2-1
CASSLNPWQGNEQFF
>TRBV2|TRBJ1-1
CAAGMNTEAFF
>TRBV9|TRBJ2-2
CASSVAGWNTGELFF
>TRBV21-1|TRBJ1-6
CASSDDLGGISYNSPLHF
>TRBV24-1|TRBJ2-2
CATSGRTGNGELFF
>TRBV27|TRBJ1-2
CASSLSGQNYGYTF
>TRBV7-6|TRBJ1-5
CASSSQGGDQPQHF
>TRBV5-1|TRBJ1-2
CASSLTGSNYGYTF
>TRBV6-5|TRBJ2-5
CASGRGYQETQYF
>TRBV18|TRBJ2-2
CASSPPQGGAGELFF
>TRBV18|TRBJ1-6
CASSPPGQGDNSPLHF
>TRBV19|TRBJ1-2
CASSITGGYGYTF
>TRBV4-3|TRBJ2-3
CASSQQRGGWDTQYF
>TRBV2|TRBJ1-1
CASSEALWRNEAFF
>TRBV3-1/TRBV3-2|TRBJ2-5
CASSQGWAQETQYF
>TRBV5-1|TRBJ2-2
CASSPGSLAGGRNTGELFF
>TRBV3-1/TRBV3-2|TRBJ2-7
CASSQMAGKGGEQYF
>TRBV5-1|TRBJ1-5
CASSLAGTGGEPQHF
>TRBV13|TRBJ1-2
CASSPRRQGFGYGYTF
>TRBV19|TRBJ1-2
CASSGGGSRNYGYTF
>TRBV5-4|TRBJ2-5
CTTYSGGAGETQYF
>TRBV7-2|TRBJ1-2
CAGGRRAIGYTF
>TRBV27|TRBJ1-5
CASSLHRGGQPQHF
>TRBV7-9|TRBJ2-7
CASSLATGRSYEQYF
>TRBV7-2|TRBJ2-3
CASSPDSDHSTDTQYF
>TRBV28|TRBJ2-2
CASSFSLATGELFF
>TRBV5-1|TRBJ1-6
CASSPVQTGNNSPLHF
>TRBV20-1|TRBJ1-4
CSASLGNLNEKLFF
>TRBV27|TRBJ1-3
CASSSRAANGNTIYF
>TRBV19|TRBJ2-1
CASSALRGDIGSNEQFF
>TRBV5-1|TRBJ2-1
CASSLPLVGAYNEQFF
>TRBV6-5|TRBJ1-5
CASSSSDRSSQPQHF
>TRBV15|TRBJ1-6
CATSSLKSGYPTKANSPLHF
>TRBV6-1|TRBJ1-1
CASSEYPRNTEAFF
>TRBV7-2|TRBJ1-2
CASSLASRVYGYTF
>TRBV6-6|TRBJ2-1
CASTPWATNEQFF
>TRBV4-1|TRBJ1-1
CASSQDPGQGFGMNTEAFF
>TRBV19|TRBJ2-1
CASSLVWQGNNEQFF
>TRBV24-1|TRBJ1-1
CATSDGGRLNTEAFF
>TRBV6-5|TRBJ2-3
CASSRTSGGVYTQYF
>TRBV6-5|TRBJ1-2
CASTRSGGDGGYTF
>TRBV3-1/TRBV3-2|TRBJ1-4
CASSQDRWAGRYEKLFF
>TRBV2|TRBJ2-1
CASSELLSRANEQFF
>TRBV7-2|TRBJ2-2
CASSLGWGQELAGELFF
>TRBV9|TRBJ2-7
CASSPRQGNYEQYF
>TRBV28|TRBJ2-5
CASSSQQGYQETQYF
>TRBV4-2|TRBJ1-2
CASSPPGTGSYGYTF
>TRBV27|TRBJ1-4
CASRDRATNEKLFF